These 32 T cell receptor beta chains came from one sample sequenced in a study of blood T cell repertoires in COVID-19 (dated by TCRdb to about 2020). The library relied on the immunoSEQ multiplex PCR assay. The immuneACCESS repertoire file appears here via TCRdb, limited to in-frame rearrangements. These files lack a portion of the clones; in checked studies, under half of the deficit traces to unresolved V genes, and the cause of the others is not known. The sample contains about 200,000 clones, roughly 82% of them found a single time. The ten largest clones take up around 14% of the sample. The sample taken for sequencing was peripheral blood. Receptor source: a human donor in a cohort sampled during active COVID-19.

This sequence joins TRBV19 and TRBJ2-7; TRBD1 matches 11 bases. The CDR3 runs 15 residues. CDR1 LNHDA and CDR2 SQIVND come from the germline V gene (reference sequence). V was pared by 5 bases and J by 3 bases, with 6 bases of the junction left unmatched. The CDR3 DNA reads TGTGCCAGTAGTGCCACCGGGACAGGGGGCTACGAGCAGTACTTC. Translation: CASSATGTGGYEQYF.

The chain carries TRBV27 and TRBJ2-2; D may be TRBD2 (6 bases). Deletions cut 1 base from V and 1 base from J, with 10 bases between. Per the germline V gene, CDR1 is MNHEY and CDR2 is SMNVEV (reference sequence). This CDR3 region has 16 residues. CDR3 DNA sequence: TGTGCCAGCAGTTTATTTGCTAGCGTGAACACCGGGGAGCTGTTTTTT. Translating it yields CASSLFASVNTGELFF.

The chain couples TRBV28 to TRBJ2-5; a possible D gene is TRBD1 (6 bases). CDR3 size: 15 residues. Trimming stripped 6 bases from V and 0 bases from J, with 14 bases between. Germline V gives CDR1 MDHEN, CDR2 SYDVKM. CDR3 DNA: TGTGCCAGCAGAGGAATAAGGGGGAACCAAGAGACCCAGTACTTC. This codes for CASRGIRGNQETQYF.

The chain recombines TRBV11-2 with TRBJ2-3; possibly TRBD1 for D (5 bases). The germline V and J ends were trimmed by 6 bases and 5 bases, with 15 bases remaining between them. Germline-derived CDR1 and CDR2 are SGHAT and FQNNGV. CDR3 size: 14 residues. DNA for the CDR3: TGTGCCAGCAGAGGGTGGGGCAGGAAAGATACGCAGTATTTT. It codes for CASRGWGRKDTQYF.

The CDR3: CASSLGQGAGSPLHF. CDR3 DNA: TGTGCCAGCAGCTTGGGTCAGGGGGCCGGTTCACCCCTCCACTTT. The chain employs TRBV5-4 and TRBJ1-6; 8 bases align to TRBD1. Unmatched junction bases numbered 5, after V lost 0 bases and J lost 9 bases. The germline V gene has CDR1 SGHNT and CDR2 YYREEE (reference sequence). This CDR3 has 15 residues.

V gene TRBV2 combines with J gene TRBJ2-4; TRBD1 agrees at 9 bases. V shed 3 bases, J shed 0 bases, and the junction held 3 bases outside the gene matches. Germline assignment: CDR1 SNHLY and CDR2 FYNNEI. The CDR3 consists of 16 residues. CDR3 in amino acids: CASSEGQGEAKNIQYF. The DNA of the CDR3 is TGTGCCAGCAGTGAGGGACAGGGAGAAGCCAAAAACATTCAGTACTTC.

The chain combines TRBV10-1 with TRBJ2-6, with 8 bases lining up with TRBD1. Germline CDR1 and CDR2: WNHNN and SYGVQD (reference sequence). Trimming cost V 5 bases and J 0 bases; bases outside gene matches: 6. The CDR3 runs to 17 residues. The CDR3 DNA follows: TGCGCCAGCAGTCCGGGACAGGTCCCCTCTGGGGCCAACGTCCTGACTTTC. It translates to CASSPGQVPSGANVLTF.

This rearrangement joins TRBV5-6 to TRBJ2-7; 8 bases align to TRBD2. CDR1 is SGHDT and CDR2 is YYEEEE in the germline V gene. This CDR3 spans 14 amino acids. V shed 2 bases, J shed 2 bases, and the junction held 3 bases outside the gene matches. The chain's CDR3 is CASSLPGGTYEQYF. The CDR3, as DNA: TGTGCCAGCAGCTTACCGGGAGGGACCTACGAGCAGTACTTC.

CDR3 sequence reads: CAWSKDNSYEQYF. CDR3 DNA: TGTGCCTGGAGTAAGGACAACTCCTACGAGCAGTACTTC. The genes are TRBV30 and TRBJ2-7, with D tentatively TRBD1 (5 bases). This CDR3 has 13 amino acids. Germline assignment: CDR1 GTSNPN and CDR2 SVGIG (reference sequence). V lost 2 bases, J lost 0 bases, and 8 bases lay in between. Combining the CDR3 with reference TRBV30 and TRBJ2-7 gives the whole variable domain SQTIHQWPATLVQPVGSPLSLECTVEGTSNPNLYWYRQAAGRGLQLLFYSVGIGQISSEVPQNLSASRPQDRQFILSSKKLLLSDSGFYLCAWSKDNSYEQYFGPGTRLTVT.

The chain joins TRBV11-1 to TRBJ2-7, with D perhaps matching TRBD2 (5 bases). The CDR3 has 16 residues. Germline loops: CDR1 SGHAT, CDR2 FQDESV (reference sequence). The V and J ends lost 5 bases and 3 bases respectively, with 20 bases between them. In DNA, the CDR3 is TGTGCCAGCAGCCCCGGTGGAACGGACTTTCACTACGAGCAGTACTTC. Translating it yields CASSPGGTDFHYEQYF.

The chain couples TRBV5-1 to TRBJ2-1, with TRBD1 as a possible D gene (6 bases). CDR3 length equals 13 residues. Germline lookup yields CDR1 SGHRS and CDR2 YFSETQ. The V end was cut by 4 bases, the J end by 13 bases, with 18 bases between. As DNA, the CDR3 is TGCGCCAGCAGCGAAGCCCAGGGGAGATCACAGTTCTTC. Protein sequence: CASSEAQGRSQFF.

This clone has a handful of counts. V gene TRBV7-9 combines with J gene TRBJ2-2; 10 bases align to TRBD2. The CDR3 is made up of 16 amino acids. Germline loops: CDR1 SEHNR, CDR2 FQNEAQ (reference sequence). V was clipped by 2 bases and J by 2 bases; unmatched bases: 2. The CDR3 sequence: CASSLTSGANTGELFF. CDR3 sequence (DNA): TGTGCCAGCAGCTTAACTAGCGGGGCCAACACCGGGGAGCTGTTTTTT.

V usage is TRBV6-4 and J usage is TRBJ2-3; 10 nucleotides agree with TRBD2. The CDR3 has 17 amino acids. Germline V gene data show CDR1 as MRHNA and CDR2 as SNTAGT. The V and J ends lost 3 bases and 4 bases, in that order; junction bases with no gene match: 10. CDR3 sequence: CASSDASGSGAADTQYF. The CDR3 DNA follows: TGTGCCAGCAGTGATGCTAGCGGGAGTGGCGCTGCAGATACGCAGTATTTT.

This chain connects TRBV6-2 or TRBV6-3 to TRBJ2-7; possibly TRBD2 for D (6 bases). The CDR3 length is 14 residues. V shed 5 bases and J shed 0 bases, with 11 bases lying between them. Germline loops: CDR1 MNHEY, CDR2 SVGEGT. CDR3 nucleotide sequence: TGTGCCAGCAGTCCCGGGACTTCCTCCTACGAGCAGTACTTC. Protein product: CASSPGTSSYEQYF.

In this sample, this clone turned up a few times. This chain uses TRBV30 with TRBJ2-7; 9 nucleotides agree with TRBD1. Germline V gives CDR1 GTSNPN, CDR2 SVGIG (reference sequence). The length of the CDR3 is 15 residues. V shed 3 bases and J 0 bases; nucleotides not matched to a gene: 6. CDR3 amino acids: CAWSPGQGSSYEQYF. CDR3 coding DNA: TGTGCCTGGAGCCCGGGACAGGGTAGCTCCTACGAGCAGTACTTC. Full variable domain (remainder filled in from reference TRBV30 and TRBJ2-7): SQTIHQWPATLVQPVGSPLSLECTVEGTSNPNLYWYRQAAGRGLQLLFYSVGIGQISSEVPQNLSASRPQDRQFILSSKKLLLSDSGFYLCAWSPGQGSSYEQYFGPGTRLTVT.

The chain's CDR3 is CASSLDDRHYGYTF. Here the CDR3 DNA reads TGTGCCAGCAGCTTGGACGACAGGCACTATGGCTACACCTTC. The rearrangement joins TRBV5-4 to TRBJ1-2; a possible D gene is TRBD1 (6 bases). The germline V and J ends were trimmed by 0 bases and 3 bases, with 9 bases remaining between them. Germline CDR1 SGHNT, CDR2 YYREEE (reference sequence). The CDR3 contains 14 residues.

This clone was observed at least ten times. V is TRBV2 and J is TRBJ2-5; 9 nucleotides agree with TRBD1. Germline CDR1 is SNHLY and CDR2 is FYNNEI. The CDR3 extends over 12 amino acids. After removal of 10 bases from V and 4 bases from J, the junction contained 4 bases not matched to a gene. CDR3 sequence reads: CAITGQGETQYF. The CDR3 nucleotides are TGTGCCATTACGGGACAGGGAGAGACCCAGTACTTC.

V is TRBV6-2 or TRBV6-3 and J is TRBJ2-1; 8 positions match TRBD1. The CDR3 is 16 residues long. Germline V gives CDR1 MNHEY, CDR2 SVGEGT. The V gene end was trimmed by 5 bases and the J gene end by 6 bases; junction bases not matched to a gene: 12. The CDR3 bases are TGTGCCAGCAGTCGCCGGGACAGGCGGTGGGGCAATGAGCAGTTCTTC. This sequence encodes CASSRRDRRWGNEQFF.

The chain is built from TRBV6-5 and TRBJ2-3, with 11 nucleotides matching TRBD2. This CDR3 has 15 residues. V lost 5 bases and J lost 11; bases outside the gene matches: 12. Germline V gives CDR1 MNHEY, CDR2 SVGAGI. In DNA form, the CDR3 reads TGTGCCAGCAGTCTGGCTAGCGGGAGGATCACCCTGCAGTATTTT. Encoded protein: CASSLASGRITLQYF.

DNA for the CDR3: TGCGCCAGCAGCTTGTTTTTCGGCGGCTCCTACAATGAGCAGTTCTTC. Its protein product is CASSLFFGGSYNEQFF. V gene TRBV5-1 combines with J gene TRBJ2-1; D is uncertain. This CDR3 is built from 16 residues. Germline CDR1 is SGHRS and CDR2 is YFSETQ. With 1 base removed from V and 0 bases from J, the gap between germline ends came to 11 bases.

This chain joins TRBV2 and TRBJ2-1, with 10 bases aligning to TRBD2. This CDR3 contains 15 residues. V trimming: 1 base; J trimming: 7 bases; junction bases outside the gene matches: 4. Germline assignment: CDR1 SNHLY and CDR2 FYNNEI. This CDR3 reads CASSEGTSGSNEQFF. In DNA, the CDR3 is TGTGCCAGCAGTGAAGGGACTAGCGGCTCGAATGAGCAGTTCTTC.

The chain links TRBV7-2 to TRBJ2-4; possibly TRBD2 for D (6 bases). This CDR3 has 16 residues. Germline V lookup: CDR1 SGHTA, CDR2 FQGNSA. The V end lost 2 bases, the J end lost 9 bases, and 20 bases lay between the germline ends. The CDR3 region is CASSLLGGTPSSIQYF. The CDR3 region has the DNA TGTGCCAGCAGCTTATTAGGCGGGACCCCGTCGAGCATTCAGTACTTC.

The chain is built from TRBV27 and TRBJ1-4, with 8 bases aligning to TRBD1. This CDR3 spans 15 amino acids. V shed 4 bases and J 8 bases; nucleotides not matched to a gene: 9. Germline lookup yields CDR1 MNHEY and CDR2 SMNVEV (reference sequence). CDR3 residues: CASSSQTGVNEKLFF. DNA of the CDR3: TGTGCCAGCAGTTCGCAGACAGGGGTTAACGAAAAACTGTTTTTT.

This sequence joins TRBV4-1 and TRBJ2-5; 9 positions agree with TRBD2. V was clipped by 5 bases and J by 5 bases; unmatched bases: 9. Per germline, CDR1 MGHRA and CDR2 YSYEKL. The CDR3 runs 15 residues. The CDR3 here is CASSWREGDKETQYF. The DNA of the CDR3 is TGCGCCAGCAGCTGGCGGGAGGGCGACAAGGAGACCCAGTACTTC.

J is TRBJ1-5 and V is TRBV18; TRBD1 agrees at 10 bases. Germline values: CDR1 KGHSH, CDR2 LQKENI. Trimming took 3 bases from V and 5 from J; bases not matched to a gene: 1. The CDR3 length is 14 residues. CDR3 loop: CASSPDRGHQPQHF. CDR3 in DNA: TGTGCCAGCTCACCCGACAGGGGGCATCAGCCCCAGCATTTT. The complete variable domain, with remaining parts taken from reference TRBV18 and TRBJ1-5, reads NAGVMQNPRHLVRRRGQEARLRCSPMKGHSHVYWYRQLPEEGLKFMVYLQKENIIDESGMPKERFSAEFPKEGPSILRIQQVVRGDSAAYFCASSPDRGHQPQHFGDGTRLSIL.

The chain combines TRBV21-1 with TRBJ2-1; TRBD1 is the table's D call and was not checked against the DNA. TRBV21-1 is a pseudogene locus. The CDR3 sequence is 16 residues long. DNA of the CDR3: TGTGCCAGCAGCAAAGAAAGGGACAGGGATTTTAATGAGCAGTTCTTC. Encoded protein: CASSKERDRDFNEQFF.

The rearrangement links TRBV4-1 to TRBJ2-7, with 8 bases fitting TRBD2. The germline V gene encodes CDR1 MGHRA and CDR2 YSYEKL. The CDR3 length is 14 residues. The V gene end was trimmed by 1 base and the J gene end by 6 bases; junction bases not matched to a gene: 5. The CDR3 coding sequence is TGCGCCAGCAGCCAAGCGGGAGGGTCAGGCGAGCAGTACTTC. Its translation: CASSQAGGSGEQYF.

The DNA of the CDR3 is TGTGCCAGCAGCTGGTCCTCTAGCGGGAGCTCCTACGAGCAGTACTTC. The encoded protein is CASSWSSSGSSYEQYF. The J gene is TRBJ2-7, the V gene TRBV27; TRBD2 aligns across 10 bases. Germline V CDR1 and CDR2: MNHEY, SMNVEV (reference sequence). The CDR3 length is 16 residues. V gave up 6 bases and J gave up 0 bases; unmatched junction bases: 8.

The rearrangement links TRBV5-1 to TRBJ2-7; TRBD2 matches at 7 bases. Trimming removed 4 bases from V and 3 bases from J; junction bases left unmatched: 13. In germline, CDR1 is SGHRS, CDR2 YFSETQ. CDR3 length equals 16 residues. The CDR3 spells CASSPQSSGSFYEQYF. CDR3 bases: TGCGCCAGCAGCCCGCAATCTAGCGGTTCTTTCTACGAGCAGTACTTC.

DNA of the CDR3: TGTGCCAGCAGCCCAGGGGGCGCCTACGAGCAGTACTTC. Translating it yields CASSPGGAYEQYF. This chain uses TRBV7-2 with TRBJ2-7; TRBD1 agrees at 8 bases. Per germline, CDR1 SGHTA and CDR2 FQGNSA. V shed 5 bases and J 2 bases; nucleotides not matched to a gene: 2. CDR3 size: 13 residues.

The V call is TRBV7-9, the J call TRBJ2-7; D might be TRBD1 (5 bases). Trimming left V 5 bases short and J 0 bases short, with 8 bases between. The CDR3 spans 13 residues. Germline V gene data show CDR1 as SEHNR and CDR2 as FQNEAQ (reference sequence). CDR3 bases: TGTGCCAGCAGCCCGACAGCCTCCTACGAGCAGTACTTC. This encodes CASSPTASYEQYF.

This clone was picked up a small number of times. The chain has TRBV28 and TRBJ1-1, with D tentatively TRBD1 (5 bases). CDR3 size: 13 residues. Germline CDR1 is MDHEN and CDR2 is SYDVKM. V lost 7 bases, J lost 5 bases, and 14 bases lay in between. Written as DNA, the CDR3 is TGTGCCAGCACCGGGGGGGAAGGGACTGAAGCTTTCTTT. Protein sequence: CASTGGEGTEAFF.